Presented here are 24 T cell receptor beta chains from one specimen sequenced in a study of shared clonotypes between healthy human individuals. The table came from immunoSEQ multiplex PCR; TCRdb's copy has only in-frame clones and leaves some out. The table has around 2.5 million clones, 93% seen once; the top ten hold 0.36%. Sequencing was done on a sample of naive CD4+ T cells from PBMCs. Indicated subset: CD45RA+ positively selected. Receptor source: a man aged 18 to 35 in good health. Some clones in this sample may be carry-over from other donors' samples.

This clone came up once. CDR3 residues: CASSFGGWYGYTF. The DNA for the CDR3 is TGTGCCAGCAGTTTTGGAGGATGGTATGGCTACACCTTC. The V and J genes are TRBV28 and TRBJ1-2; D is unclear. The length of the CDR3 is 13 residues. The germline V and J ends were trimmed by 3 bases and 5 bases, with 10 bases remaining between them. Per germline, CDR1 MDHEN and CDR2 SYDVKM.

The V and J genes are TRBV5-6 and TRBJ1-6; the D is unclear. Trimming shortened V by 6 bases and J by 5 bases, and 15 bases separated the two germline ends. CDR1 and CDR2 (germline): SGHDT, YYEEEE. The CDR3 has 15 amino acids. The CDR3 reads CASTRRPTHNSPLHF. CDR3 nucleotide sequence: TGTGCCAGCACCCGCCGGCCAACCCATAATTCACCCCTCCACTTT.

The chain is built from TRBV5-1 and TRBJ1-2, with TRBD1 as a possible D gene (6 bases). The CDR3 extends over 13 amino acids. Trimming removed 0 bases from V and 6 bases from J, with 9 bases in between. The germline V gene encodes CDR1 SGHRS and CDR2 YFSETQ. CDR3 DNA: TGCGCCAGCAGCTTGGTTTCAGGGGATGGCTACACCTTC. It codes for CASSLVSGDGYTF.

The chain has TRBV19 and TRBJ1-1; D call uncertain. V gave up 5 bases and J gave up 5 bases, with 15 bases separating them. The CDR3 length is 14 residues. Looked up from germline, CDR1 is LNHDA and CDR2 is SQIVND (reference sequence). The CDR3 bases are TGTGCCAGTAGTTGGCAGGCTTTAGGGACTGAAGCTTTCTTT. Amino acid sequence: CASSWQALGTEAFF. Combining the CDR3 with reference TRBV19 and TRBJ1-1 gives the whole variable domain DGGITQSPKYLFRKEGQNVTLSCEQNLNHDAMYWYRQDPGQGLRLIYYSQIVNDFQKGDIAEGYSVSREKKESFPLTVTSAQKNPTAFYLCASSWQALGTEAFFGQGTRLTVV.

The V and J genes are TRBV6-6 and TRBJ2-7, with 7 bases lining up with TRBD1. Germline V gives CDR1 MNHNY, CDR2 SVGAGI (reference sequence). V dropped 4 bases and J dropped 0; count of bases not matched to a gene: 9. The CDR3 is made up of 16 amino acids. Here the CDR3 DNA reads TGTGCCAGCAGTTTCTGGACAGGCCGCAACTCCTACGAGCAGTACTTC. Its translation: CASSFWTGRNSYEQYF.

The chain recombines TRBV4-1 with TRBJ1-6; D not resolved. Germline assignment: CDR1 MGHRA and CDR2 YSYEKL. This CDR3 contains 16 residues. Trimming took off 1 base at V and 0 bases at J, with 7 bases between the two ends. Written as DNA, the CDR3 is TGCGCCAGCAGCCAAGCTCCAGTCTCCTATAATTCACCCCTCCACTTT. Protein: CASSQAPVSYNSPLHF.

A remark on this clone: Different DNA sequences within this sample yield the same CDR3. CDR3: CASSVAGDFYNEQFF. CDR3 nucleotides: TGTGCCAGCAGCGTAGCCGGGGACTTCTACAATGAGCAGTTCTTC. The J gene is TRBJ2-1, the V gene TRBV9, with D perhaps matching TRBD2 (6 bases). V lost 0 bases to trimming and J lost 3 bases, with 10 bases between them. CDR1 is SGDLS and CDR2 is YYNGEE in the germline V gene. This CDR3 spans 15 amino acids.

The V gene is TRBV4-1, the J gene TRBJ2-1; the D gene is possibly TRBD2 (6 bases). The CDR3 is 14 amino acids. Germline V gene data show CDR1 as MGHRA and CDR2 as YSYEKL. The V end was cut by 4 bases, the J end by 5 bases, with 12 bases between. DNA of the CDR3: TGCGCCAGCAGCCCGCTAGCGCAGAACAATGAGCAGTTCTTC. Amino acids: CASSPLAQNNEQFF.

In the case of this clone: The sample contains more than one DNA sequence encoding this CDR3. The chain links TRBV30 to TRBJ2-2; no clear D. Trimming removed 0 bases from V and 3 bases from J, with 5 bases in between. Germline V CDR1 and CDR2: GTSNPN, SVGIG (reference sequence). This CDR3 is 13 amino acids long. The CDR3 protein is CAWSVSYTGELFF. CDR3 bases: TGTGCCTGGAGTGTAAGCTACACCGGGGAGCTGTTTTTT.

V gene TRBV5-4 combines with J gene TRBJ2-5; 10 bases map to TRBD2. Unmatched junction bases numbered 4, after V lost 0 bases and J lost 2 bases. The V gene's germline CDR1 is SGHNT and CDR2 YYREEE (reference sequence). The CDR3 consists of 16 residues. CDR3 loop: CASSLALAGLQETQYF. The CDR3, as DNA: TGTGCCAGCAGCTTGGCACTAGCGGGGTTACAAGAGACCCAGTACTTC.

On this clone itself: At the DNA level, this CDR3 is encoded by other sequences in the same sample as well. This chain uses TRBV7-2 with TRBJ1-1, with 7 positions matching TRBD1. From germline, CDR1 is SGHTA and CDR2 FQGNSA. With V trimmed by 5 bases and J by 0 bases, 6 bases remained unmatched. The CDR3 totals 15 residues. CDR3 in amino acids: CASSPRTGLNTEAFF. DNA of the CDR3: TGTGCCAGCAGCCCTCGGACAGGCTTGAACACTGAAGCTTTCTTT.

This clone was observed at least ten times. The CDR3 sequence: CASNPDRGGRKTQYF. In nucleotides, the CDR3 is TGTGCCAGCAATCCAGACAGGGGCGGGAGAAAGACCCAGTACTTC. V is TRBV6-5 and J is TRBJ2-5, with a weak D call TRBD1 (8 bases). The germline V gene has CDR1 MNHEY and CDR2 SVGAGI. Trimming removed 7 bases at V and 6 bases at J, with 21 bases between. This CDR3 has 15 amino acids.

V gene TRBV28 combines with J gene TRBJ2-7; the match to TRBD2 covers 9 bases. J was trimmed by 1 base and V by 5 bases; bases with no gene match: 6. CDR3 length: 15 residues. CDR1 and CDR2 from the germline V gene are MDHEN and SYDVKM. The CDR3 region has the DNA TGTGCCAGCAGTGAGCTAGCGGGAATTTCCTACGAGCAGTACTTC. As protein: CASSELAGISYEQYF. The variable domain in full, with the rest retrieved from reference TRBV28 and TRBJ2-7, is DVKVTQSSRYLVKRTGEKVFLECVQDMDHENMFWYRQDPGLGLRLIYFSYDVKMKEKGDIPEGYSVSREKKERFSLILESASTNQTSMYLCASSELAGISYEQYFGPGTRLTVT.

This clone was seen just once. This chain uses TRBV28 with TRBJ1-5; 7 bases are a match to TRBD1. The CDR3 sequence is 15 residues long. In germline, CDR1 is MDHEN, CDR2 SYDVKM. The V gene end was trimmed by 1 base and the J gene end by 4 bases; junction bases not matched to a gene: 4. CDR3: CASSLFGDRNQPQHF. CDR3 coding DNA: TGTGCCAGCAGTTTATTCGGGGACAGAAATCAGCCCCAGCATTTT.

This chain uses TRBV5-4 with TRBJ1-6, with 10 bases lining up with TRBD1. V was pared by 4 bases and J by 8 bases, with 3 bases of the junction left unmatched. This CDR3 has 14 amino acids. CDR1 and CDR2 from the germline V gene are SGHNT and YYREEE (reference sequence). The CDR3 reads CASSPTGGYSPLHF. The CDR3, as DNA: TGTGCCAGCAGCCCGACAGGGGGCTATTCACCCCTCCACTTT.

Worth noting for this clone: Other DNA variants within this sample encode the same CDR3. The chain recombines TRBV28 with TRBJ2-1; TRBD1 is a possible D gene (5 bases). V was pared by 7 bases and J by 4 bases, with 5 bases between. The CDR3 covers 11 residues. Germline-derived CDR1 and CDR2 are MDHEN and SYDVKM. The CDR3 DNA sequence: TGTGCCAGCACAGGGTACAATGAGCAGTTCTTC. Translated, it gives CASTGYNEQFF.

The J gene is TRBJ1-1, the V gene TRBV28, with unresolved D. Germline lookup yields CDR1 MDHEN and CDR2 SYDVKM. V dropped 8 bases and J dropped 2 bases, with 9 bases sitting between them. The CDR3 totals 12 residues. CDR3 in amino acids: CASHRPNTEAFF. CDR3 in DNA: TGTGCCAGCCATAGGCCAAACACTGAAGCTTTCTTT.

The sample holds one count of this clone. The gene calls are TRBV7-9 and TRBJ2-5; 7 nucleotides agree with TRBD2. Near its end, the DNA agrees better with TRBJ2-7, so the J call may be wrong. This CDR3 is built from 15 residues. Germline V CDR1 and CDR2: SEHNR, FQNEAQ (reference sequence). CDR3 loop: CASSQRTGLDYEQYF. CDR3 in DNA: TGTGCCAGCAGCCAACGTACCGGACTAGACTACGAGCAGTACTTC.

The gene calls are TRBV6-5 and TRBJ2-2, with TRBD2 identical over 7 bases. Germline assignment: CDR1 MNHEY and CDR2 SVGAGI. This CDR3 contains 14 residues. V shed 8 bases and J 4 bases; nucleotides not matched to a gene: 7. CDR3 sequence: CASSRGRATGELFF. DNA for the CDR3: TGTGCCAGCTCCCGAGGGAGGGCCACCGGGGAGCTGTTTTTT.

As concerns this clone: In the same sample, other DNA sequences code for this CDR3. The genes are TRBV6-5 and TRBJ2-7; D tentatively reads TRBD1 or TRBD2 (5 bases each). The CDR3 loop spans 15 amino acids. CDR1 MNHEY and CDR2 SVGAGI come from the germline V gene. Trimming took 0 bases from V and 2 from J, leaving 11 bases between them. The CDR3 sequence is CASSYSGRGTYEQYF. CDR3 bases: TGTGCCAGCAGTTACTCGGGACGGGGTACCTACGAGCAGTACTTC.

The chain joins TRBV19 to TRBJ2-1; no firm D call. The CDR3 is made up of 13 amino acids. Trimming left V 5 bases short and J 10 bases short, with 15 bases between. Looked up from germline, CDR1 is LNHDA and CDR2 is SQIVND (reference sequence). The CDR3 protein is CASSLTSPREQFF. CDR3 DNA: TGTGCCAGTAGTCTCACCTCCCCCCGAGAGCAGTTCTTC.

The V and J genes are TRBV11-2 and TRBJ2-1, with 9 positions matching TRBD1. Germline V lookup: CDR1 SGHAT, CDR2 FQNNGV. CDR3 length: 14 amino acids. The V gene end was trimmed by 5 bases and the J gene end by 9 bases; junction bases not matched to a gene: 8. Written as DNA, the CDR3 is TGTGCCAGCAGCACCTGGGACAGGGCCAGTGAGCAGTTCTTC. Translating it yields CASSTWDRASEQFF. Filled out from reference TRBV11-2 and TRBJ2-1, the complete variable domain reads EAGVAQSPRYKIIEKRQSVAFWCNPISGHATLYWYQQILGQGPKLLIQFQNNGVVDDSQLPKDRFSAERLKGVDSTLKIQPAKLEDSAVYLCASSTWDRASEQFFGPGTRLTVL.

The chain employs TRBV28 and TRBJ2-5; D ambiguous. V was trimmed by 11 bases and J by 9 bases, leaving 22 bases between them. Germline V CDR1 and CDR2: MDHEN, SYDVKM. The CDR3 is 13 residues long. The CDR3 region is CAGPSASGGAQYF. For the CDR3, the DNA is TGTGCCGGTCCCTCTGCGTCGGGTGGAGCCCAGTACTTC.

The table lists this clone with a few counts. The gene calls are TRBV10-3 and TRBJ1-2; the D is unclear. The CDR3 consists of 13 residues. Germline V gene data show CDR1 as ENHRY and CDR2 as SYGVKD. The V gene lost 0 bases and the J gene lost 4 bases, with 6 bases spanning the gap. The chain's CDR3 is CAISESRSYGYTF. The DNA for the CDR3 is TGTGCCATCAGTGAGTCCAGGTCCTATGGCTACACCTTC.